This TCR beta chain was recorded in a study of PD-L1 blockade in urothelial cancer. Across the study: Atezolizumab was started by patients in the mid-2010s at 1,200 mg intravenously every 3 weeks. As for prior chemotherapy regimens, patients had received 0 to 3. At 6 weeks and at 3 weeks (second dose) after treatment start, blood was analyzed.

CDR3 length: 12 residues. V gave up 4 bases and J gave up 7 bases, with 10 bases separating them. Germline V gives CDR1 SGHAT, CDR2 FQDESV (reference sequence). Time point given: pretreatment peripheral blood. Into every PCR, synthetic TCR analog templates were spiked. Sequencing used immunoSEQ multiplex PCR; TCRdb keeps in-frame clones, though not all of them. The sample comprises about 63,000 clones, 81% of which are singletons, and around 6% rests with the top ten. The chain links TRBV11-1 to TRBJ2-5; D is unresolved. This TCR was sampled from a man aged 70-80 years with urothelial cancer. The sample in question was PBMCs, obtained around atezolizumab (anti-PD-L1) treatment. CDR3 bases: TGTGCCAGCAGCTCCCCCCTAGGGACCCAGTACTTC. This gives the protein CASSSPLGTQYF.